Detailed here is one T cell receptor beta chain. The source of the sample is a study of blood T cell repertoires in COVID-19. Looking at the study overall: Both acute and convalescent COVID-19 samples were obtained from the United States, Italy and Spain. The analysed material was cDNA or gDNA that came from T cells, B-cell-depleted T cells, or PBMCs.

CDR3 length: 14 amino acids. Authors' methods: Amplification of reference gene primers provided the estimated nucleated cell counts. Data came from immunoSEQ multiplex PCR; TCRdb stores just in-frame clones and leaves some out. That table supplies the V and J calls and clone size; D and trimming were determined from the DNA. Of about 200,000 clones listed, 80% to 90% are singletons. The genes are TRBV21-1 and TRBJ1-4; the table's TRBD1 call for D was not verified on the DNA. TRBV21-1 is tagged as a pseudogene. The sequence derives from a woman aged 80 or over with acute or convalescent COVID-19. Sequencing was performed on peripheral blood. In DNA, the CDR3 is TGTGCCAGCAGCGCGCGACAGGGGGTTGAAAAACTGTTTTTT. Amino acid sequence: CASSARQGVEKLFF.